This T cell receptor (beta chain) was captured in a study of T cells in Graves' hyperthyroidism and ophthalmopathy. Trimming pared 2 bases from V and 5 bases from J, leaving 19 bases between. The CDR3 contains 16 residues. Germline lookup yields CDR1 SGHDT and CDR2 YYEEEE. Amplified regions were TCR beta CDR3 sequences from RNA transcripts. Primed by the HTBI set, a first-round RT-PCR was run on the TCR CDR3. TCRdb independently ran MiXCR on the multiplex PCR reads; one entry per CDR3 protein. The sample has 540,000 or so distinct CDR3 sequences, just over 45% seen once. This clonotype was recorded many times.

The chain links TRBV5-6 to TRBJ1-1; D is ambiguous. The material sequenced was peripheral blood or thyroid tissue (not recorded which). This clonotype was obtained from an adult woman with Graves' disease, either hyperthyroidism or ophthalmopathy (not recorded which). CDR3 nucleotides: TGTGCCAGCAGCTTCCTGGGGTTCACAGTTACGACTGAAGCTTTCTTT. As protein: CASSFLGFTVTTEAFF.